A single sample is the source of the 17 T cell receptor beta chains below, sequenced in a study of human T cells and chemical hapten exposure. MiXCR, applied by TCRdb to the RACE reads, yields one record per CDR3 protein. This sample has under 100,000 distinct CDR3 sequences, with about 10% found just once. Indicated time point: patch test 2, 6 weeks after DPC sensitization. As to treatment: therapeutic diphenylcyclopropenone sensitization with weekly scalp DPC. The starting material was whole blood, obtained in connection with sensitization to the hapten diphenylcyclopropenone (DPC). The receptor set was obtained from a woman aged 25 to 39 with alopecia areata. Some clones in this sample may be carry-over from other donors' samples.

This clonotype occurred many times. The V gene is TRBV25-1, the J gene TRBJ2-4; tentatively, D is TRBD2 (6 bases). This CDR3 is built from 16 residues. Looked up from germline, CDR1 is MGHDK and CDR2 is SYGVNS. Trimming pared 0 bases from V and 3 bases from J, leaving 12 bases between. The DNA for the CDR3 is TGTGCCAGCAGTGAATACAGCGGGCTGGGCAAAAACATTCAGTACTTC. It codes for CASSEYSGLGKNIQYF. The full variable domain, its missing parts supplied by reference TRBV25-1 and TRBJ2-4, is EADIYQTPRYLVIGTGKKITLECSQTMGHDKMYWYQQDPGMELHLIHYSYGVNSTEKGDLSSESTVSRIRTEHFPLTLESARPSHTSQYLCASSEYSGLGKNIQYFGAGTRLSVL.

This clonotype has a count of ten or more. The chain has TRBV29-1 and TRBJ2-5; TRBD2 might be the D (5 bases). Germline V gene lookup returns CDR1 SQVTM and CDR2 ANQGSEA. There are 10 residues in the CDR3. V was pared by 4 bases and J by 5 bases, with 5 bases between. CDR3 nucleotide sequence: TGCAGCGTTGGCGGGGAGACCCAGTACTTC. It encodes CSVGGETQYF.

This clonotype was seen repeatedly, ten times or more. The V and J genes are TRBV18 and TRBJ2-1, with 8 bases that match TRBD1. The CDR3 runs 15 residues. CDR1 KGHSH and CDR2 LQKENI come from the germline V gene. V trimming: 4 bases; J trimming: 5 bases; junction bases outside the gene matches: 7. The CDR3 sequence is CASSLWTGFDNEQFF. As DNA, the CDR3 is TGTGCCAGCTCACTTTGGACAGGGTTCGACAATGAGCAGTTCTTC. The whole variable domain, remainder taken from reference TRBV18 and TRBJ2-1, is NAGVMQNPRHLVRRRGQEARLRCSPMKGHSHVYWYRQLPEEGLKFMVYLQKENIIDESGMPKERFSAEFPKEGPSILRIQQVVRGDSAAYFCASSLWTGFDNEQFFGPGTRLTVL.

There are many counts of this clonotype. The J gene is TRBJ1-4, the V gene TRBV28; D is undetermined. CDR1 is MDHEN, CDR2 SYDVKM, per germline. V shed 4 bases and J shed 7 bases, with 10 bases lying between them. CDR3 length: 13 residues. CDR3 in amino acids: CASSSDKREKLFF. CDR3 DNA: TGTGCCAGCAGTTCCGACAAGCGTGAAAAACTGTTTTTT. Combining the CDR3 with reference TRBV28 and TRBJ1-4 gives the whole variable domain DVKVTQSSRYLVKRTGEKVFLECVQDMDHENMFWYRQDPGLGLRLIYFSYDVKMKEKGDIPEGYSVSREKKERFSLILESASTNQTSMYLCASSSDKREKLFFGSGTQLSVL.

This clonotype was picked up a small number of times. The V and J genes are TRBV7-2 and TRBJ1-5; tentative D call: TRBD1 (5 bases). Germline CDR1 is SGHTA and CDR2 is FQGNSA. The ends were cut back, 2 bases at V and 3 bases at J, with 11 bases in the middle. The CDR3 has 15 amino acids. CDR3 region: CASSLQGSNNQPQHF. The CDR3 coding sequence is TGTGCCAGCAGCTTACAGGGCTCAAACAATCAGCCCCAGCATTTT. Full variable domain (rest looked up from reference TRBV7-2 and TRBJ1-5): GAGVSQSPSNKVTEKGKDVELRCDPISGHTALYWYRQSLGQGLEFLIYFQGNSAPDKSGLPSDRFSAERTGGSVSTLTIQRTQQEDSAVYLCASSLQGSNNQPQHFGDGTRLSIL.

V gene TRBV5-1 combines with J gene TRBJ1-2, with D possibly matching TRBD1 (6 bases). The CDR3 spans 15 residues. The germline gives CDR1 SGHRS, CDR2 YFSETQ. The V end lost 4 bases, the J end lost 4 bases, and 17 bases lay between the germline ends. The CDR3 here is CASSPTFGGPYGYTF. The CDR3 DNA reads TGCGCCAGCAGCCCTACGTTCGGGGGCCCCTATGGCTACACCTTC.

The V and J genes are TRBV4-2 and TRBJ2-7; no reliable D call. V was shortened by 0 bases and J by 3 bases, with 12 bases between the two germline ends. Germline V gene data show CDR1 as LGHNA and CDR2 as YNFKEQ. The CDR3 has 15 residues. This chain's CDR3 is CASSQDIGGYYEQYF. DNA of the CDR3: TGTGCCAGCAGCCAAGATATCGGCGGATACTACGAGCAGTACTTC.

CDR3 loop: CASNSMVAGELFF. The CDR3 DNA sequence: TGTGCCAGCAATTCGATGGTCGCCGGGGAGCTGTTTTTT. The genes are TRBV12-3 or TRBV12-4 and TRBJ2-2; D ambiguous. Trimming removed 7 bases at V and 6 bases at J, with 12 bases between. The CDR3 has 13 residues.

This clonotype was found many times. The chain carries TRBV28 and TRBJ1-1, with a tentative D call TRBD1 (5 bases). The V gene lost 0 bases and the J gene lost 0 bases, with 8 bases spanning the gap. The CDR3 contains 15 residues. Germline CDR1 and CDR2: MDHEN and SYDVKM. The CDR3 loop reads CASSLWGTLNTEAFF. For the CDR3, the DNA is TGTGCCAGCAGTTTATGGGGGACCCTGAACACTGAAGCTTTCTTT.

The chain recombines TRBV5-1 with TRBJ2-1; TRBD2 matches at 7 bases. Germline-derived CDR1 and CDR2 are SGHRS and YFSETQ. V was pared by 0 bases and J by 7 bases, with 7 bases of the junction left unmatched. CDR3 size: 15 residues. The CDR3, as DNA: TGCGCCAGCAGCTTGGCCGGCGGGAGAATGAATGAGCAGTTCTTC. Translation gives CASSLAGGRMNEQFF.

Many counts were recorded for this clonotype. The V call is TRBV29-1, the J call TRBJ2-5; the match to TRBD2 covers 14 bases. The CDR3 spans 16 residues. The ends lost 8 bases at V and 7 bases at J; junction bases unmatched: 15. In germline, CDR1 is SQVTM, CDR2 ANQGSEA. CDR3 protein: CSLRIPGLAGVGTQYF. The CDR3 region has the DNA TGCAGCTTGCGTATCCCGGGACTAGCGGGAGTTGGGACCCAGTACTTC.

The chain employs TRBV20-1 and TRBJ1-2; the match to TRBD1 covers 8 bases. The CDR3 contains 13 residues. Germline V lookup: CDR1 DFQATT, CDR2 SNEGSKA (reference sequence). Germline trimming cut 6 bases from V and 8 bases from J; bases unmatched to any gene: 11. CDR3 sequence reads: CSAPSLDREGYTF. The DNA for the CDR3 is TGCAGTGCACCTAGTCTGGACAGGGAGGGCTACACCTTC.

This clonotype turned up a few times. The chain carries TRBV4-1 and TRBJ2-3; perhaps TRBD2 as D (5 bases). V was clipped by 1 base and J by 6 bases, with 11 bases between them. Germline CDR1 is MGHRA and CDR2 is YSYEKL. This CDR3 is built from 14 residues. CDR3 DNA sequence: TGCGCCAGCAGCCAAGCCGCTCGAGGGGATACGCAGTATTTT. This encodes CASSQAARGDTQYF.

The chain has TRBV28 and TRBJ2-3, with 9 nucleotides matching TRBD2. There are 14 residues in the CDR3. The V gene's germline CDR1 is MDHEN and CDR2 SYDVKM. Germline trimming cut 4 bases from V and 8 bases from J; bases unmatched to any gene: 7. The CDR3 sequence is CASSSVYSGSTQYF. Written as DNA, the CDR3 is TGTGCCAGCAGTTCAGTCTATAGCGGGAGTACGCAGTATTTT.

This clonotype came up many times. The chain has TRBV7-9 and TRBJ2-7; no clear D. This CDR3 has 13 residues. Per germline, CDR1 SEHNR and CDR2 FQNEAQ (reference sequence). Trimming removed 3 bases from V and 0 bases from J, with 6 bases in between. The CDR3 nucleotides are TGTGCCAGCAGCTTCGACACCTCCTACGAGCAGTACTTC. Its translation is CASSFDTSYEQYF.

This clonotype was detected only a few times. The V gene is TRBV9, the J gene TRBJ2-2, with D maybe TRBD2 (6 bases). The V gene lost 3 bases and the J gene lost 3 bases, with 12 bases spanning the gap. CDR1 SGDLS and CDR2 YYNGEE come from the germline V gene. This CDR3 is built from 15 residues. As DNA, the CDR3 is TGTGCCAGCAGCGCCCGGGACTCTCACACCGGGGAGCTGTTTTTT. It codes for CASSARDSHTGELFF.

This clonotype was observed at least ten times. The chain combines TRBV18 with TRBJ1-6, with D uncertain. Germline V CDR1 and CDR2: KGHSH, LQKENI. With 4 bases removed from V and 7 bases from J, the gap between germline ends came to 11 bases. This CDR3 contains 14 residues. Here the CDR3 reads CASSLRDANSPLHF. CDR3 nucleotide sequence: TGTGCCAGCTCACTTCGAGATGCCAATTCACCCCTCCACTTT.